Listed below are T cell receptor beta chains from one sample, sequenced in a study of T and B cells in COVID-19 patients. TCRdb analysed the multiplex PCR reads with MiXCR anew, one entry per CDR3 protein. The table lists about 2,500 distinct CDR3 sequences, about 23% of them singletons. Source material: blood. The source is a human donor with active COVID-19. CDR3s include the opening cysteine and the closing phenylalanine or tryptophan.

CASSSSRDQPQHF TRBV27
CASRQGDPRGYGYTF TRBV19
CASTGGAWGGQPQHF TRBV6-6
CASSPEDYYNEQFF TRBV18
CASSKREQTDTQYF TRBV19
CATSRGDAGVNQPQHF TRBV15
CASSESPGLNTEAFF TRBV10-1
CASSWEGPTTQYF TRBV5-5
CASSLHLREKLKETQYF TRBV27
CASKDPRGLNQPQHF TRBV19
CASSSTRPVNTIYF TRBV12-3/TRBV12-4
CASTYGDTGELFF TRBV6-5
CSATFLTGSSDTQYF TRBV20-1
CSARLAGGRQFF TRBV20-1
CASSPSGMGNEQFF TRBV7-9
CAISGPPTSGREETQYF TRBV10-3
CASRGGTGGILDGYTF TRBV7-9
CSASSGTSVYNEQFF TRBV20-1
CAWSPGQPDLRPAFF TRBV30
CASTVDSTNSYEQYF TRBV19
CASSIGQRAEQYF TRBV28
CASSSQGGRAYEQYF TRBV7-2
CAISPGTSGYEQYF TRBV10-3
CASKKGIQETQYF TRBV6-2/TRBV6-3
CASSLHGGVGYTGELFF TRBV4-2
CASSLGRARGDTQYF TRBV27
CASSIVSQSPGELFF TRBV19
CASSTTGFQTQYF TRBV19
CASSLGQVNTEAFF TRBV12-3/TRBV12-4
CASSSSGTASGANVLTF TRBV5-4
CAISKDKNEQFF TRBV10-3